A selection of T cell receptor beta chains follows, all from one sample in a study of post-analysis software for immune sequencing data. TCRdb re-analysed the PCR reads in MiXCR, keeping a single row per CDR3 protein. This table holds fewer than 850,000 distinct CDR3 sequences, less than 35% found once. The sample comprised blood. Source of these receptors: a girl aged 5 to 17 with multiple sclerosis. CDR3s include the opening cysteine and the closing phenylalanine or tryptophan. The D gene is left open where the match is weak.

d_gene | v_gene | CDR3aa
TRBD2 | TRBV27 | CASRRRGTSTYNEQFF
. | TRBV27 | CASSSRAGRETQYF
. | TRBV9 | CASSVMQGSGYTF
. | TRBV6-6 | CASSYMGTDTQYF
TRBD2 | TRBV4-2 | CASSQGEGPTDTQYF
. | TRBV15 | CATSAPRVQETQYF
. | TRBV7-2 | CASSFSGASYEQYF
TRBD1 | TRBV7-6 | CVSSLSTGDQETQYF
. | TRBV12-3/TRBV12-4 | CASSRTSILEQYF
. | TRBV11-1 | CASSLNDGRDNEQFF
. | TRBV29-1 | CSAQGDSLNEQFF
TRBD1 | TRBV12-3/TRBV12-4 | CAGSRSGTGGTGEQFF
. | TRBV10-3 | CAISESLGSSGANVLTF
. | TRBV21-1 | CASSKEVGSPATSGIDPYEQYF
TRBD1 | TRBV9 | CASSVAGGPNQPQHF
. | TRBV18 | CASSPPGGEKLFF
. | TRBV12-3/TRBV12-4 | CASSPRVGGTEAFF
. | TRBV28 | CASSLPKAAEQYF
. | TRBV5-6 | CASSERALGRTSNEQYF
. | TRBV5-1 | CASGLGVSGGLQETQYF
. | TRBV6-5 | CASSYGGEGGYTF
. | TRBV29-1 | CSGRGTANTEAFF
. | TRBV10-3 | CAIRESDTYEQYF
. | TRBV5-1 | CASSSDRIYSNQPQHF
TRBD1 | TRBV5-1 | CASSPAGGDHGYTF
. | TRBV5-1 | CASPPDSGGEQYF
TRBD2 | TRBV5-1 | CASTAGLAGPADTQYF
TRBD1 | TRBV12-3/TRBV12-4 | CASSFRQGGVPQHF
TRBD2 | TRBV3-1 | CASSQERLAANTGELFF
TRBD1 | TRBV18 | CASTPYRGNQPQHF
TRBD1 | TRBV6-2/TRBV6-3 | CASSPPGQAAFRGYTF
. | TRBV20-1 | CSARAGPGEQFF
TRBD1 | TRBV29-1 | CSVGDRGNTEAFF
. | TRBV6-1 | CASTTRGTRDTQYF
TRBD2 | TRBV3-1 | CASSQKSGTSGGFLYNEQFF
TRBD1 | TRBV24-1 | CATSDGLRGFEETQYF
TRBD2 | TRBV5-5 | CASRPGTSGGYEQFF
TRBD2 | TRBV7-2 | CASSPTSDEQFF
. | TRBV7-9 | CASSQDGEYEQYF
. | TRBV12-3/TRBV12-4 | CASSFGGRYEQYF
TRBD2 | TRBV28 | CASRGLAGGGYNEQYF
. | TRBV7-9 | CASSRAQGAINQPQHF
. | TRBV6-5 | CASSLTTGTDTQYF
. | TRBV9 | CASSVESGPRDEQFF
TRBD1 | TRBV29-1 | CSVAQQGSYEQYF
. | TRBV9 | CASSVDRRSNTGELFF